Following are 24 T cell receptor beta chains from one sample sequenced in a study of T cell responses to AZD1222 COVID-19 vaccine. The protocol was immunoSEQ multiplex PCR, while the TCRdb copy is restricted to in-frame clones and leaves out a portion. The table shows about 140,000 clones, with more than 85% occurring only once. The sequencing used peripheral blood, collected 28 days after the second AZD1222 dose. Receptors originate from an adult who received the AZD1222 COVID-19 vaccine.

The V gene is TRBV20-1, the J gene TRBJ2-1; D ambiguous. The germline V and J ends were trimmed by 3 bases and 8 bases, with 8 bases remaining between them. CDR1 and CDR2 from the germline V gene are DFQATT and SNEGSKA (reference sequence). CDR3 length: 11 amino acids. The DNA of the CDR3 is TGCAGTGCTAGTCTAGTTTATGAGCAGTTCTTC. It yields the protein CSASLVYEQFF.

The chain employs TRBV28 and TRBJ2-7; D possibly matches TRBD1 or TRBD2 (5 bases each). CDR3 length equals 14 residues. Deletions cut 2 bases from V and 2 bases from J, with 10 bases between. In germline, CDR1 is MDHEN, CDR2 SYDVKM. The CDR3 DNA reads as TGTGCCAGCAGTTTACGACGGGGCGCCTACGAGCAGTACTTC. Amino acid sequence: CASSLRRGAYEQYF.

The chain recombines TRBV5-8 with TRBJ1-5; the D gene is possibly TRBD1 (6 bases). This CDR3 has 16 residues. V lost 0 bases and J lost 4, with 14 bases in between. The germline gives CDR1 SGHTS, CDR2 YDEGEE. This chain's CDR3 is CASSLVRGAPNQPQHF. Here the CDR3 DNA reads TGTGCCAGCAGCTTGGTCAGGGGCGCTCCAAATCAGCCCCAGCATTTT.

The chain uses TRBV28 and TRBJ2-7, with TRBD2 matching over 7 bases. The CDR3 length is 15 residues. After removal of 4 bases from V and 3 bases from J, the junction contained 9 bases not matched to a gene. Germline CDR1 reads MDHEN; CDR2 reads SYDVKM. CDR3 DNA: TGTGCCAGCAGTTCCACGGGACTAACACTCTACGAGCAGTACTTC. This translates into CASSSTGLTLYEQYF.

The genes are TRBV5-1 and TRBJ2-1; D is possibly TRBD2 (5 bases). The germline V and J ends were trimmed by 0 bases and 5 bases, with 12 bases remaining between them. The CDR3 spans 15 residues. Germline assignment: CDR1 SGHRS and CDR2 YFSETQ. The CDR3 DNA reads TGCGCCAGCAGCTTGGCGGGCGGGTACGACAATGAGCAGTTCTTC. It translates to CASSLAGGYDNEQFF.

The gene calls are TRBV18 and TRBJ2-5, with TRBD1 matching over 10 bases. With V trimmed by 4 bases and J by 2 bases, 4 bases remained unmatched. Looked up from germline, CDR1 is KGHSH and CDR2 is LQKENI. There are 15 residues in the CDR3. The CDR3 here is CASSRGTGAQETQYF. The CDR3 DNA follows: TGTGCCAGCTCACGCGGGACAGGGGCTCAAGAGACCCAGTACTTC.

The genes are TRBV4-1 and TRBJ2-1; 8 nucleotides match TRBD1. The CDR3 runs to 15 residues. Germline-derived CDR1 and CDR2 are MGHRA and YSYEKL. V trimming: 5 bases; J trimming: 6 bases; junction bases outside the gene matches: 9. The CDR3 region has the DNA TGCGCCAGCAGCTTTATCGGACAGGGCGCCAATGAGCAGTTCTTC. This gives the protein CASSFIGQGANEQFF.

This clone was recorded only once. Here the CDR3 DNA reads TGTGCCAGCAGTCCGCGCTACAAAATGGAGTGGTACACTGAAGCTTTCTTT. It encodes CASSPRYKMEWYTEAFF. The chain combines TRBV27 with TRBJ1-1; the D is unclear. Trimming cost V 5 bases and J 3 bases, with 22 bases left between them. Germline CDR1 and CDR2: MNHEY and SMNVEV (reference sequence). The CDR3 is made up of 17 amino acids.

This sequence joins TRBV5-8 and TRBJ2-5; D is ambiguous. The CDR3 has 14 amino acids. CDR1 is SGHTS, CDR2 YDEGEE, per germline. The V end lost 0 bases, the J end lost 2 bases, and 8 bases lay between the germline ends. The CDR3 protein is CASSLDSVQETQYF. DNA for the CDR3: TGTGCCAGCAGCTTGGACTCAGTACAAGAGACCCAGTACTTC.

The CDR3 reads CASSQGQVYGYTF. CDR3 coding DNA: TGTGCCAGCAGCCAAGGACAGGTTTATGGCTACACCTTC. This chain uses TRBV14 with TRBJ1-2; the D gene is possibly TRBD1 (6 bases). This CDR3 comprises 13 residues. V lost 1 base and J 5 bases, leaving 8 bases between the germline ends. In germline, CDR1 is SGHDN, CDR2 FVKESK.

The gene calls are TRBV11-3 and TRBJ2-7; D is perhaps TRBD2 (7 bases). Trimming shortened V by 1 base and J by 7 bases, and 11 bases separated the two germline ends. CDR3 length: 13 amino acids. From germline, CDR1 is SGHNT and CDR2 YENEEA. In nucleotides, the CDR3 is TGTGCCAGCAGCTTAGGCGGGGGCTGGGAGCAGTACTTC. Translating it yields CASSLGGGWEQYF. The full variable domain, its missing parts supplied by reference TRBV11-3 and TRBJ2-7, is EAGVVQSPRYKIIEKKQPVAFWCNPISGHNTLYWYLQNLGQGPELLIRYENEEAVDDSQLPKDRFSAERLKGVDSTLKIQPAELGDSAVYLCASSLGGGWEQYFGPGTRLTVT.

The chain employs TRBV5-4 and TRBJ2-7; 11 nucleotides agree with TRBD1. The CDR3 runs to 14 residues. CDR1 is SGHNT, CDR2 YYREEE, per germline (reference sequence). Losses at the gene ends were 5 bases for V and 6 bases for J; bases not matched to a gene: 7. The CDR3 sequence: CASSRGTGGAEQYF. CDR3 in DNA: TGTGCCAGCAGTCGTGGGACAGGGGGGGCCGAGCAGTACTTC.

The chain links TRBV27 to TRBJ2-5, with a weak D call TRBD1 (5 bases). V lost 3 bases and J lost 4, with 9 bases in between. The V gene's germline CDR1 is MNHEY and CDR2 SMNVEV (reference sequence). The CDR3 has 13 residues. DNA for the CDR3: TGTGCCAGCAGTTTTAGGGGCCCAGAGACCCAGTACTTC. It is translated as CASSFRGPETQYF.

V gene TRBV27 combines with J gene TRBJ2-2; 9 bases line up with TRBD2. This CDR3 has 16 residues. Germline V lookup: CDR1 MNHEY, CDR2 SMNVEV (reference sequence). Losses at the gene ends were 3 bases for V and 8 bases for J; bases not matched to a gene: 10. The CDR3 region is CASSFPGASGIGELFF. The CDR3 DNA reads as TGTGCCAGCAGTTTCCCGGGGGCTAGCGGGATTGGGGAGCTGTTTTTT.

The chain is built from TRBV7-8 and TRBJ1-5; D is perhaps TRBD1 (6 bases). Germline values: CDR1 SGHVS, CDR2 FQNEAQ. The CDR3 runs 15 residues. V lost 4 bases and J 2 bases, leaving 12 bases between the germline ends. The CDR3 sequence: CASSSGEWGNQPQHF. For the CDR3, the DNA is TGTGCCAGCAGCTCAGGGGAATGGGGCAATCAGCCCCAGCATTTT.

CDR3 loop: CASSLGGGAGNSPLHF. CDR3 DNA sequence: TGTGCCAGCAGCTTAGGAGGGGGGGCCGGTAATTCACCCCTCCACTTT. The rearrangement links TRBV13 to TRBJ1-6, with a weak D call TRBD1 (6 bases). Looked up from germline, CDR1 is PRHDT and CDR2 is FYEKMQ (reference sequence). Trimming removed 0 bases at V and 6 bases at J, with 12 bases between. CDR3 length: 16 amino acids.

The chain recombines TRBV9 with TRBJ2-1, with 8 bases that match TRBD2. With 4 bases clipped from V and 2 bases from J, the junction kept 5 bases outside the gene matches. This CDR3 spans 15 amino acids. The V gene's germline CDR1 is SGDLS and CDR2 YYNGEE. Here the CDR3 DNA reads TGTGCCAGCAGCTCCCGGGAGGGCGCCTACAATGAGCAGTTCTTC. Translation: CASSSREGAYNEQFF.

The chain couples TRBV28 to TRBJ1-6; TRBD1 aligns across 7 bases. The CDR3 runs 15 residues. With 6 bases clipped from V and 4 bases from J, the junction kept 6 bases outside the gene matches. CDR1 MDHEN and CDR2 SYDVKM come from the germline V gene. This CDR3 reads CASRDRDRYNSPLHF. CDR3 nucleotide sequence: TGTGCCAGCAGGGACCGGGACAGATATAATTCACCCCTCCACTTT.

This clone was picked up one time. Other DNA sequences in the same sample also yield this CDR3. J is TRBJ2-5 and V is TRBV9; perhaps TRBD2 as D (6 bases). Germline assignment: CDR1 SGDLS and CDR2 YYNGEE. The CDR3 is 13 amino acids. Trimming stripped 0 bases from V and 5 bases from J, with 8 bases between. Written as DNA, the CDR3 is TGTGCCAGCAGCGTAGGGGGGGAGGAGACCCAGTACTTC. It encodes CASSVGGEETQYF.

This clone was observed once. J is TRBJ1-4 and V is TRBV10-3; a weak D match, TRBD1 (5 bases). Trimming took 8 bases from V and 2 from J, leaving 12 bases between them. This CDR3 contains 14 residues. CDR1 and CDR2 (germline): ENHRY, SYGVKD. This CDR3 reads CAIGPGATNEKLFF. The CDR3 DNA follows: TGTGCCATCGGCCCCGGGGCGACTAATGAAAAACTGTTTTTT.

In regard to this clone: Other DNA sequences in the same sample also yield this CDR3. The chain is built from TRBV11-3 and TRBJ1-3; D gene unclear. Germline lookup yields CDR1 SGHNT and CDR2 YENEEA. The CDR3 covers 14 residues. V lost 1 base and J lost 3, with 7 bases in between. In nucleotides, the CDR3 is TGTGCCAGCAGCTTAGGGGGAAGTGGAAACACCATATATTTT. Translation gives CASSLGGSGNTIYF.

The chain couples TRBV29-1 to TRBJ2-5, with D unresolved. Germline V gene sequence: CDR1 SQVTM, CDR2 ANQGSEA. This CDR3 comprises 11 residues. Trimming removed 3 bases from V and 5 bases from J, with 7 bases in between. The CDR3 loop is CSVDDGETQYF. The CDR3 DNA reads TGCAGCGTTGACGACGGGGAGACCCAGTACTTC.

This rearrangement joins TRBV12-2 to TRBJ1-4; no check of the table's D call, TRBD1, against the DNA was made. TRBV12-2 is a pseudogene locus. The CDR3 extends over 14 amino acids. DNA for the CDR3: TGTGCAAGTCGCTTAGCGCAGCAGGGTGAAAAACTGTTTTTT. Residues: CASRLAQQGEKLFF.

V is TRBV28 and J is TRBJ1-1; no clear D. V lost 7 bases to trimming and J lost 1 base, with 13 bases between them. CDR1 MDHEN and CDR2 SYDVKM come from the germline V gene. The CDR3 runs 14 residues. The CDR3 sequence is CASTSAVGNTEAFF. The DNA for the CDR3 is TGTGCCAGCACGAGTGCGGTAGGGAACACTGAAGCTTTCTTT.